A selection of T cell receptor beta chains follows, all from one sample in a study of regulatory T cells in long-lasting Graves disease. TCRdb reprocessed the multiplex PCR reads via MiXCR and lists one record per CDR3 protein. Among 200,000 to 250,000 distinct CDR3 sequences listed, about 19% were seen once. These records were also assigned to another study, of T cells in Graves' hyperthyroidism and ophthalmopathy.

The input for sequencing was peripheral blood mononuclear cells (PBMCs), taken at new diagnosis, from a patient treated with antithyroid drugs. These receptors all come from a woman in her 30s with Graves disease. Each CDR3 is given with its conserved first and last residue. A D gene is named only where the DNA matches it firmly. The size of a clone is reported for some rows only, either as once, few or many, or as a class for expanded clones.

j_call | clone_size | v_call | d_call | cdr3_nt | cdr3_aa
TRBJ2-3 | many | TRBV6-1 | TRBD2 | TGTGCCAGCAGTGAATCCCGCGGGGGGGCCGGGGATACGCAGTATTTT | CASSESRGGAGDTQYF
TRBJ1-1 | many | TRBV20-1 | TRBD1 | TGCAGTGCTAGAGGCGAGTCCCGGGACAGGACCACTGAAGCTTTCTTT | CSARGESRDRTTEAFF
TRBJ2-2 | many | TRBV20-1 | TRBD1 | TGCAGTGCCGTGACAGGGCAGCACACCGGGGAGCTGTTTTTT | CSAVTGQHTGELFF
TRBJ1-4 | . | TRBV12-5 | TRBD1 | TGTGCTAGTGGTTTGGTAGGGACAGGGAGAAGCGGAAAACTGTTTTTT | CASGLVGTGRSGKLFF
TRBJ2-7 | . | TRBV20-1 | TRBD1 | TGCAGTGCCCCTTCCCGGGACAGGGGAAACTACGAGCAGTACTTC | CSAPSRDRGNYEQYF
TRBJ1-4 | many | TRBV4-1 | . | TGCGCCAGCCAAGGGCGAGCCAGTGAAAAACTGTTTTTT | CASQGRASEKLFF
TRBJ2-1 | many | TRBV20-1 | . | TGCAGTGCTAGAGATCGGGACGGGTTGTTGAATGAGCAGTTCTTC | CSARDRDGLLNEQFF
TRBJ1-1 | . | TRBV6-2/TRBV6-3 | . | TGTGCCAGCAGTGTGAGGGACCGAGGCACTGAAGCTTTCTTT | CASSVRDRGTEAFF
TRBJ2-3 | many | TRBV24-1 | . | TGTGCCACCAGTGAGGCCAATTCCGGTACGCAGTATTTT | CATSEANSGTQYF
TRBJ2-3 | many | TRBV9 | TRBD2 | TGTGCCAGCAGCGTAGGGACTAGCGGAACGCAGTATTTT | CASSVGTSGTQYF
TRBJ2-3 | many | TRBV6-1 | . | TGTGCCAGCAGTGAAGCGGCGGGGAGCACAGATACGCAGTATTTT | CASSEAAGSTDTQYF